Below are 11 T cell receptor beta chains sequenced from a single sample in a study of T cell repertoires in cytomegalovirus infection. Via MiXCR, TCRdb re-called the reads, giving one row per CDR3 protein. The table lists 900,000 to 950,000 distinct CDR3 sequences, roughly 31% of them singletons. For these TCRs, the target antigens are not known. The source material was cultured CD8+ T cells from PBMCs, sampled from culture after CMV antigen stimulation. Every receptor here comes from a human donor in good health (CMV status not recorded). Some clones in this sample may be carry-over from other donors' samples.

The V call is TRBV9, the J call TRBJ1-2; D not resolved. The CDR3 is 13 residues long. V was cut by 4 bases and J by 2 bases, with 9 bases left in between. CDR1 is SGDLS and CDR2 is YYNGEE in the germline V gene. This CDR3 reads CASSPRRNYGYTF. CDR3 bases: TGTGCCAGCAGCCCCAGGAGGAACTATGGCTACACCTTC.

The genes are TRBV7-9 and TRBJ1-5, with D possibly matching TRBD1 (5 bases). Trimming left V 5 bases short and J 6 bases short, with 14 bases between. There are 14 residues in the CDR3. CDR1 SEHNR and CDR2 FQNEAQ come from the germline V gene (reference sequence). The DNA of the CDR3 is TGTGCCAGCAGCATGGGGGGGGTTCGTCAGCCCCAGCATTTT. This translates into CASSMGGVRQPQHF.

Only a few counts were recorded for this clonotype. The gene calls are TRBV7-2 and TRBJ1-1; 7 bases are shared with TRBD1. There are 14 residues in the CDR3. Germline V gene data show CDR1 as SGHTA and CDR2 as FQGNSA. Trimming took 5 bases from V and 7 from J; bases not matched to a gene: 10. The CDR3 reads CASSLYDRAVEAFF. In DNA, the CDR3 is TGTGCCAGCAGCCTTTATGACAGGGCCGTTGAAGCTTTCTTT. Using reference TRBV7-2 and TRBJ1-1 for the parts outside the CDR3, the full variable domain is GAGVSQSPSNKVTEKGKDVELRCDPISGHTALYWYRQSLGQGLEFLIYFQGNSAPDKSGLPSDRFSAERTGGSVSTLTIQRTQQEDSAVYLCASSLYDRAVEAFFGQGTRLTVV.

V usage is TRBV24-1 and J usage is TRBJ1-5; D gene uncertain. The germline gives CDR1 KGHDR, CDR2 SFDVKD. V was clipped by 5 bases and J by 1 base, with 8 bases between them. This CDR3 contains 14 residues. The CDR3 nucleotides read TGTGCCACCAGTGGGGCTGGGAGCAATCAGCCCCAGCATTTT. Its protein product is CATSGAGSNQPQHF.

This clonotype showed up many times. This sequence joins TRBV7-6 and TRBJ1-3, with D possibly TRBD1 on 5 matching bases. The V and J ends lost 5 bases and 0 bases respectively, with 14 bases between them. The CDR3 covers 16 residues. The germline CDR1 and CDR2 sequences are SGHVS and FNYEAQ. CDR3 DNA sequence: TGTGCCAGCAGCCGGGAGTCGGGACTCTCTGGAAACACCATATATTTT. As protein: CASSRESGLSGNTIYF.

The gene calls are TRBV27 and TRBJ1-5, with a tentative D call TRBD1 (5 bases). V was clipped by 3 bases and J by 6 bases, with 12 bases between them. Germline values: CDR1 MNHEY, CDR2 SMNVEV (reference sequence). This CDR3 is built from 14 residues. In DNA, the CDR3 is TGTGCCAGCAGTTTGCAGGGATCGGCTCAGCCCCAGCATTTT. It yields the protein CASSLQGSAQPQHF.

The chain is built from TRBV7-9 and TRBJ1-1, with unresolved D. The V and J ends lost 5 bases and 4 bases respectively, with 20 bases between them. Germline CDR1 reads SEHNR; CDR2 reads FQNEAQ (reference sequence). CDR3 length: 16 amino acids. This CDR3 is CASSVVPAKVGTEAFF. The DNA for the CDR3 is TGTGCCAGCAGCGTAGTTCCGGCTAAGGTGGGCACTGAAGCTTTCTTT.

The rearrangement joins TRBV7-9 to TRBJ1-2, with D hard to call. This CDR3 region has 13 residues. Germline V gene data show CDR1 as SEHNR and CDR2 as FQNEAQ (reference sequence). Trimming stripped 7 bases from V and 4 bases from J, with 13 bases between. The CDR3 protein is CASTWAASYGYTF. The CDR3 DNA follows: TGTGCCAGCACCTGGGCAGCCTCCTATGGCTACACCTTC.

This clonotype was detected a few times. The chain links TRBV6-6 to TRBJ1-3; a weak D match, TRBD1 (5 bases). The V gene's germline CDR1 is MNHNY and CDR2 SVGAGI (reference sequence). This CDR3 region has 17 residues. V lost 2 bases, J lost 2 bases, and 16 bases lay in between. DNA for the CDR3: TGTGCCAGCAGTTACCGTCTTGACGGGGGGACTGGAAACACCATATATTTT. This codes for CASSYRLDGGTGNTIYF.

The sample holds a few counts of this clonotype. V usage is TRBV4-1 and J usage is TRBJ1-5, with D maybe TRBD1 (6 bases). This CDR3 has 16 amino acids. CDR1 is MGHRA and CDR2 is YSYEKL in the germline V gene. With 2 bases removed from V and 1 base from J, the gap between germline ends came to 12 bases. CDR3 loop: CASSQSLQGSNQPQHF. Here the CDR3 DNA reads TGCGCCAGCAGCCAAAGCCTACAGGGAAGCAATCAGCCCCAGCATTTT.

CDR3 sequence reads: CASSFTGVAKNIQYF. The CDR3 DNA follows: TGTGCCAGCAGCTTTACAGGGGTAGCCAAAAACATTCAGTACTTC. The V call is TRBV5-5, the J call TRBJ2-4, with 7 bases that match TRBD1. V was clipped by 2 bases and J by 0 bases; unmatched bases: 2. CDR3 length: 15 amino acids. CDR1 is SGHKS, CDR2 YYEKEE, per germline (reference sequence). Filled out from reference TRBV5-5 and TRBJ2-4, the complete variable domain reads DAGVTQSPTHLIKTRGQQVTLRCSPISGHKSVSWYQQVLGQGPQFIFQYYEKEERGRGNFPDRFSARQFPNYSSELNVNALLLGDSALYLCASSFTGVAKNIQYFGAGTRLSVL.